Following are 8 T cell receptor beta chains from one sample sequenced in a study of blood T cells in healthy people across ages. A second PCR, run for roughly 6 to 11 cycles, used a sample-barcoded 5' primer plus a J-beta primer mix. TCRdb processed the 5' RACE reads anew with MiXCR; each CDR3 protein has one entry. There are about 1 million distinct CDR3 sequences in the sample; roughly 45% occur only once, and approximately 17% lies in the top ten. The sequenced sample consisted of blood. These receptors were collected from an older woman in good health.

Comment on this clonotype: At one of its ends the junction is not consistent with the germline gene, which may arise from a read error. The rearrangement uses TRBV9 and TRBJ2-5; D might be TRBD2 (5 bases). The CDR3 covers 13 residues. Germline-derived CDR1 and CDR2 are SGDLS and YYNGEE. The CDR3 spells CASSVVSWETRYF. As DNA, the CDR3 is TGTGCCAGCAGCGTAGTGTCCTGGGAGACCCGGTACTTC.

The genes are TRBV20-1 and TRBJ2-3; 9 bases align to TRBD2. The CDR3 spans 11 residues. CDR1 is DFQATT and CDR2 is SNEGSKA in the germline V gene (reference sequence). Unmatched junction bases numbered 7, after V lost 4 bases and J lost 14 bases. The CDR3 region has the DNA TGCAGTGCTACCGTTGGAGCGGGAGGGTATTTT. This gives the protein CSATVGAGGYF.

The genes are TRBV20-1 and TRBJ2-7; 10 bases align to TRBD1. The germline CDR1 and CDR2 sequences are DFQATT and SNEGSKA (reference sequence). Losses at the gene ends were 3 bases for V and 5 bases for J; bases not matched to a gene: 10. CDR3 length equals 15 residues. This chain's CDR3 is CSASGTGTGAHEQYF. The CDR3 nucleotides are TGCAGTGCTAGCGGCACGGGGACAGGGGCTCACGAGCAGTACTTC.

This clonotype was observed a handful of times. The chain is built from TRBV10-2 and TRBJ2-7, with unresolved D. V dropped 3 bases and J dropped 2 bases, with 11 bases sitting between them. Germline-derived CDR1 and CDR2 are WSHSY and SAAADI. CDR3 length: 14 residues. CDR3 sequence reads: CASSEHSRTYEQYF. CDR3 nucleotide sequence: TGCGCCAGCAGTGAACATAGCAGGACCTACGAGCAGTACTTC.

The table lists this clonotype with a few counts. V usage is TRBV20-1 and J usage is TRBJ2-1; TRBD2 matches at 14 bases. Germline trimming cut 6 bases from V and 10 bases from J; bases unmatched to any gene: 8. The germline V gene encodes CDR1 DFQATT and CDR2 SNEGSKA (reference sequence). There are 14 residues in the CDR3. CDR3: CSALGLAGEREQFF. Here the CDR3 DNA reads TGCAGTGCCTTGGGACTAGCGGGGGAGAGGGAGCAGTTCTTC.

This clonotype has a single count. The rearrangement uses TRBV6-5 and TRBJ2-3; D call uncertain. This CDR3 is built from 16 residues. Deletions cut 9 bases from V and 2 bases from J, with 21 bases between. Germline-derived CDR1 and CDR2 are MNHEY and SVGAGI. Here the CDR3 DNA reads TGTGCCAGTCCTAAGGCCAAGGTCACCTCCACAGATACGCAGTATTTT. It encodes CASPKAKVTSTDTQYF.

This chain links TRBV28 with TRBJ1-4; D is ambiguous. CDR1 is MDHEN and CDR2 is SYDVKM in the germline V gene. V was clipped by 7 bases and J by 4 bases, with 13 bases between them. The CDR3 has 14 residues. The CDR3 bases are TGTGCCAGCACATTTTGGACCAATAATGAAAAACTGTTTTTT. Amino acid sequence: CASTFWTNNEKLFF.

As DNA, the CDR3 is TGTGCCAGCAGTTGGACTAGCGGCATATTTGATGAGCAGTTCTTC. It translates to CASSWTSGIFDEQFF. The chain carries TRBV6-1 and TRBJ2-1, with 10 bases matching TRBD2. CDR1 is MNHNS and CDR2 is SASEGT in the germline V gene. This CDR3 spans 15 amino acids. The junction had 9 bases not matched to a gene; V was cut back by 5 bases and J by 8 bases.